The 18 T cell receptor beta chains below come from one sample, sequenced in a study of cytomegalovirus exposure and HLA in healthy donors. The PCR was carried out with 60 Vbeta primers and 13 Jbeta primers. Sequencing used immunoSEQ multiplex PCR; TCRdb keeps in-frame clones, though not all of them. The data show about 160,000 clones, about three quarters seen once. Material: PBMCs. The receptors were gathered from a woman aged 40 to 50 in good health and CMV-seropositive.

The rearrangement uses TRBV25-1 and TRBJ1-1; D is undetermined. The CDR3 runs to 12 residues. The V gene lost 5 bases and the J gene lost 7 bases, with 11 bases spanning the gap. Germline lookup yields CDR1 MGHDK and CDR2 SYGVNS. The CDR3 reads CASSTLAGEAFF. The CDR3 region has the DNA TGTGCCAGCAGTACCCTAGCGGGTGAAGCTTTCTTT.

The CDR3: CASSETGFDEQYF. CDR3 bases: TGTGCCAGCAGCGAGACAGGTTTTGACGAGCAGTACTTC. The chain is built from TRBV9 and TRBJ2-7; tentative D call: TRBD1 (6 bases). The CDR3 is 13 residues long. The V gene's germline CDR1 is SGDLS and CDR2 YYNGEE. Trimming cost V 3 bases and J 5 bases, with 12 bases left between them.

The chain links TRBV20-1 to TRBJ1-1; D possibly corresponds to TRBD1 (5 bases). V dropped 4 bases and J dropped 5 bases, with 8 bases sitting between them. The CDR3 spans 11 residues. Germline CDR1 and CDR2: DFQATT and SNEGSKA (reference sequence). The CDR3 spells CSATGRTEAFF. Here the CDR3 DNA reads TGCAGTGCTACAGGGCGGACTGAAGCTTTCTTT.

The CDR3 DNA reads TGTGCCAGCTCACCACGGGGGGTAGCTAACTATGGCTACACCTTC. This sequence encodes CASSPRGVANYGYTF. This chain joins TRBV18 and TRBJ1-2; the D gene is possibly TRBD1 (5 bases). The ends were cut back, 1 base at V and 0 bases at J, with 9 bases in the middle. The CDR3 has 15 amino acids. The germline CDR1 and CDR2 sequences are KGHSH and LQKENI. Full variable domain (rest looked up from reference TRBV18 and TRBJ1-2): NAGVMQNPRHLVRRRGQEARLRCSPMKGHSHVYWYRQLPEEGLKFMVYLQKENIIDESGMPKERFSAEFPKEGPSILRIQQVVRGDSAAYFCASSPRGVANYGYTFGSGTRLTVV.

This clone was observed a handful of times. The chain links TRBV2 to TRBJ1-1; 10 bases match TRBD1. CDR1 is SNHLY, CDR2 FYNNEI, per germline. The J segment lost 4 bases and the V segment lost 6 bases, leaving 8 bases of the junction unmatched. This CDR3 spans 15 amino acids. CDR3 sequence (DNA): TGTGCCAGCAGAGACAGGGGGCCAGGAGGCACTGAAGCTTTCTTT. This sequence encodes CASRDRGPGGTEAFF. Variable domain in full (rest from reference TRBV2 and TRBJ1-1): EPEVTQTPSHQVTQMGQEVILRCVPISNHLYFYWYRQILGQKVEFLVSFYNNEISEKSEIFDDQFSVERPDGSNFTLKIRSTKLEDSAMYFCASRDRGPGGTEAFFGQGTRLTVV.

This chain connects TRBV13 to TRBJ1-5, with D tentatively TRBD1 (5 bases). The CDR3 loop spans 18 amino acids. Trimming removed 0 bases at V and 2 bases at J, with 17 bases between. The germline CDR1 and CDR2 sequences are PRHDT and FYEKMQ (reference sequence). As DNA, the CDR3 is TGTGCCAGCAGCTTAGGCCGGGGGGGAGCCACGGGCAATCAGCCCCAGCATTTT. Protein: CASSLGRGGATGNQPQHF.

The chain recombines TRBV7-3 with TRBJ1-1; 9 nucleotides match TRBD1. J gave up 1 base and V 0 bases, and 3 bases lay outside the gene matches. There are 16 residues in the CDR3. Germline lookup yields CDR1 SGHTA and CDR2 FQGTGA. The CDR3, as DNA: TGTGCCAGCAGCTTAACCCCGGGACAGGGGAACACTGAAGCTTTCTTT. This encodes CASSLTPGQGNTEAFF.

CDR3 nucleotide sequence: TGCGCCAGCAGCAGAGGGACAGATACGCAGTATTTT. It encodes CASSRGTDTQYF. This sequence joins TRBV5-1 and TRBJ2-3, with D perhaps TRBD2 (5 bases). Trimming took off 4 bases at V and 3 bases at J, with 6 bases between the two ends. Germline CDR1 and CDR2: SGHRS and YFSETQ. CDR3 size: 12 residues. Full variable domain (rest looked up from reference TRBV5-1 and TRBJ2-3): KAGVTQTPRYLIKTRGQQVTLSCSPISGHRSVSWYQQTPGQGLQFLFEYFSETQRNKGNFPGRFSGRQFSNSRSEMNVSTLELGDSALYLCASSRGTDTQYFGPGTRLTVL.

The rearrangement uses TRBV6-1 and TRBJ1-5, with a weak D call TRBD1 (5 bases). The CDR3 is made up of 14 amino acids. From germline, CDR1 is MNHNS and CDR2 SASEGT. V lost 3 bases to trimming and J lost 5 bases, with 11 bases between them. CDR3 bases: TGTGCCAGCAGTGAGCGGGGCGACGATCAGCCCCAGCATTTT. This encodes CASSERGDDQPQHF.

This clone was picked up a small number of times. The CDR3 nucleotides are TGTGCCAGCAGTCCCTGGTGGGCGGGGGATCGTGGGGTTTACAATGAGCAGTTCTTC. Its protein product is CASSPWWAGDRGVYNEQFF. V is TRBV11-2 and J is TRBJ2-1, with 7 bases matching TRBD2. Germline assignment: CDR1 SGHAT and CDR2 FQNNGV. The CDR3 extends over 19 amino acids. Germline trimming cut 6 bases from V and 4 bases from J; bases unmatched to any gene: 21.

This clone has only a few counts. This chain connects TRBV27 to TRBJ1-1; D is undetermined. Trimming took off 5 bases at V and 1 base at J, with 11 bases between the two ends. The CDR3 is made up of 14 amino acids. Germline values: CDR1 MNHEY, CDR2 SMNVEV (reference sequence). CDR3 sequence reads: CASSTRTSNTEAFF. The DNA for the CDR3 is TGTGCCAGCAGTACCAGAACCTCGAACACTGAAGCTTTCTTT.

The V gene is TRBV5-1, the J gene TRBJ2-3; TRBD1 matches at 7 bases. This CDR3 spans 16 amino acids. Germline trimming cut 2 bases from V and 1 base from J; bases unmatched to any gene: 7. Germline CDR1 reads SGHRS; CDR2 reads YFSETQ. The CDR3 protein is CASSFSGGGRTDTQYF. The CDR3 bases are TGCGCCAGCAGCTTCTCAGGGGGTGGCCGCACAGATACGCAGTATTTT.

The CDR3 DNA is TGTGCCAGCAGCTTAGATCAGTACGAGCAGTACTTC. Its protein is CASSLDQYEQYF. V and J are TRBV11-2 and TRBJ2-7; D unclear. The germline V gene encodes CDR1 SGHAT and CDR2 FQNNGV. This CDR3 contains 12 residues. Trimming removed 0 bases from V and 4 bases from J, with 4 bases in between.

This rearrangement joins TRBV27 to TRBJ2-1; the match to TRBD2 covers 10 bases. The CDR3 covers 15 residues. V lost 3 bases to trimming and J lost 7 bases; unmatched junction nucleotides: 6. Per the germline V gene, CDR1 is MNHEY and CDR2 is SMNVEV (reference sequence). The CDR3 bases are TGTGCCAGCAGTTTGGTAGCGGGGGGTTATAATGAGCAGTTCTTC. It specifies CASSLVAGGYNEQFF.

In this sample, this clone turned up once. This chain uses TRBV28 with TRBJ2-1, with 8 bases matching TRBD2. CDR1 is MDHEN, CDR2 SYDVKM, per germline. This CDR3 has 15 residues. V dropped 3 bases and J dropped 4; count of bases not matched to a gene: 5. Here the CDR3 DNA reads TGTGCCAGCAGTTTGAGCGGGAGTCCTTACAATGAGCAGTTCTTC. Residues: CASSLSGSPYNEQFF.

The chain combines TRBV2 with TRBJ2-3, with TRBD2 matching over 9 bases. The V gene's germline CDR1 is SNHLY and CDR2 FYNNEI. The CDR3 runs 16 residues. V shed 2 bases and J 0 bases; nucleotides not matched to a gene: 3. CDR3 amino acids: CASSEPTSGSTDTQYF. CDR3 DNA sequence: TGTGCCAGCAGTGAACCGACTAGCGGTAGCACAGATACGCAGTATTTT.

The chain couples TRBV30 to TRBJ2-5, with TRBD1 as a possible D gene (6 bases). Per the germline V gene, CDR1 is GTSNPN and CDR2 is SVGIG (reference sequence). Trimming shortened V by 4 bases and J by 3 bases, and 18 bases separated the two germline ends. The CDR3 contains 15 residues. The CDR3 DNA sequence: TGTGCCTGGAAAGCGACCAACAGGGAGAAAGAGACCCAGTACTTC. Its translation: CAWKATNREKETQYF.

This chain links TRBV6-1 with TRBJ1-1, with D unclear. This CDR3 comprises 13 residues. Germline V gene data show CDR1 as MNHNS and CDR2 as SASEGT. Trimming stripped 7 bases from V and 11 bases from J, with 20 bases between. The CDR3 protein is CASKFDPGGGAFF. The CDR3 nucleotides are TGTGCCAGCAAGTTCGATCCAGGCGGCGGGGCTTTCTTT.